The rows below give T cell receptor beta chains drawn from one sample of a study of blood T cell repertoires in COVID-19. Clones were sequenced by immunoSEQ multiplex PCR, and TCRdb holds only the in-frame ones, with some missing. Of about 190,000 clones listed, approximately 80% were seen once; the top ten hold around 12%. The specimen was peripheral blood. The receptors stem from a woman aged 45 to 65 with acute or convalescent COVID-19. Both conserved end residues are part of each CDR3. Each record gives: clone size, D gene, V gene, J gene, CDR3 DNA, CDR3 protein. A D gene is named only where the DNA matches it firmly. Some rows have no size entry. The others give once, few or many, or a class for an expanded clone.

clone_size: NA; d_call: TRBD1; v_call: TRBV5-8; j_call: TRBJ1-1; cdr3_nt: TGTGCCAGCAGTTATCCGACGGGAGACAGGGGCTTCACTGAAGCTTTCTTT; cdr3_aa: CASSYPTGDRGFTEAFF
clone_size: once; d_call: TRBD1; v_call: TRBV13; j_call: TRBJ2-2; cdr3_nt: TGTGCCAGCAGTATCAGGGGGTACACCGGGGAGCTGTTTTTT; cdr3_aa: CASSIRGYTGELFF
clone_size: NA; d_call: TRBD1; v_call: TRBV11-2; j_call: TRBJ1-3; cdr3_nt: TGTGCCAGCAGCTCCCACAGGGGCTCTGGAAACACCATATATTTT; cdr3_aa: CASSSHRGSGNTIYF
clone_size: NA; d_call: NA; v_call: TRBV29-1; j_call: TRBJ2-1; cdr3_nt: TGCAGCGCCAACGATGGGTGGGGCGGCTACAATGAGCAGTTCTTC; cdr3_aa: CSANDGWGGYNEQFF
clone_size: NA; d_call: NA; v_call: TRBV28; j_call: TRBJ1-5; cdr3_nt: TGTGCCAGCAGTTTATACGGAGCCGGGGGCAATCAGCCCCAGCATTTT; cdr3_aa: CASSLYGAGGNQPQHF
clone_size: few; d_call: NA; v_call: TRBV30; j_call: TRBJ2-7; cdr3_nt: TGTGCCTGGAGTGTTAAGGCAGGGGGGACGATGTGGCAGTACTTC; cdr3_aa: CAWSVKAGGTMWQYF
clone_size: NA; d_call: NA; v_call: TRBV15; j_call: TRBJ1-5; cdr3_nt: TGTGCCACATTTTCGACGGGGGGAAATCAGCCCCAGCATTTT; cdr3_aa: CATFSTGGNQPQHF
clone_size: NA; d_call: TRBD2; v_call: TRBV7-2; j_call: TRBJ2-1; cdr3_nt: TGTGCCAGCAGCTTAGGACTAGCGGGGTACAATGAGCAGTTCTTC; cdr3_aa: CASSLGLAGYNEQFF
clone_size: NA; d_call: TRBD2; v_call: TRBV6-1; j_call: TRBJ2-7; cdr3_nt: TGTGCCAGCAGTGAAATACTAGCGGGAGTGCCCTACGAGCAGTACTTC; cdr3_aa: CASSEILAGVPYEQYF
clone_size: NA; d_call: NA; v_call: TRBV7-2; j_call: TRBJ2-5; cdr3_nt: TGTGCCAGCAGCTACAAATATAGCCAGACCCAGTACTTC; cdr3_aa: CASSYKYSQTQYF
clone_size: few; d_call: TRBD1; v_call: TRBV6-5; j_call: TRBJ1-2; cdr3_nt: TGTGCCAGCAGTTTGGGACAGGGTTTCCGGTATGGCTACACCTTC; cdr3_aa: CASSLGQGFRYGYTF
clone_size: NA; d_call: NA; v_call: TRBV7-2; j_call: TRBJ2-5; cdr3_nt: TGTGCCAGCAGATTAGCAGGCAGCCTCACAGGGACCCAGTACTTC; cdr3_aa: CASRLAGSLTGTQYF
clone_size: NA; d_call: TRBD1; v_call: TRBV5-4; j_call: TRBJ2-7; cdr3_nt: TGTGCCAGCAGCTTGCGACAGGGTGTGAGCGAGCAGTACTTC; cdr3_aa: CASSLRQGVSEQYF
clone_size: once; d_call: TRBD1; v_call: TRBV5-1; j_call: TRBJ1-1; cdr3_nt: TGCGCCAGCAGCTTGAATAGGGCAGGGGGCGGCACTGAAGCTTTCTTT; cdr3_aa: CASSLNRAGGGTEAFF
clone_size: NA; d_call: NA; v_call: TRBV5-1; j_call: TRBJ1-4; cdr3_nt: TGCGCCAGCAGCCCCGGAGGAGGTTTAGCTGAAAAACTGTTTTTT; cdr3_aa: CASSPGGGLAEKLFF
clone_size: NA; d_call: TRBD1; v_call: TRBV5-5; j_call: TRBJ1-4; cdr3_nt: TGTGCCAGCAGCTTGGCGGGACAGGGGATTCAGTTCGGGGAAAAACTGTTTTTT; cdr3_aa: CASSLAGQGIQFGEKLFF
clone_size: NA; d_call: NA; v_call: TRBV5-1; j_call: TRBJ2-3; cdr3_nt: TGCGCCAGCAGCTTTGGAGGAGGACCCAGCACAGATACGCAGTATTTT; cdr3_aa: CASSFGGGPSTDTQYF
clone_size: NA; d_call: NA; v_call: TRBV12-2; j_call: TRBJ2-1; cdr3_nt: TGTGCAAGTCGCTTAGCTGACAGGGGGAGTTTTGAGCAGTTCTTC; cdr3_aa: CASRLADRGSFEQFF
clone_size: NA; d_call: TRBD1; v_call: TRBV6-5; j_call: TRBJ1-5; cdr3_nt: TGTGCCAGCAGCCCCGGGACAGCCTACCAGCCCCAGCATTTT; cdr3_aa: CASSPGTAYQPQHF
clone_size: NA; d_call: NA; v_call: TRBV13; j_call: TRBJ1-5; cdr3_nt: TGTGCCAGCAGCTTATACCTAACGGGTAGCAATCAGCCCCAGCATTTT; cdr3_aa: CASSLYLTGSNQPQHF
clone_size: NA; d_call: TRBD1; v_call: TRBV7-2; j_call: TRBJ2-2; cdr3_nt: TGTGCCAGCAGCTTAGCCTACAGGGGGCGAACCGGGGAGCTGTTTTTT; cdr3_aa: CASSLAYRGRTGELFF
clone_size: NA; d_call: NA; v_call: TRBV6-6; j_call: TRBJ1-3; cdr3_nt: TGTGCCAGCAGTCTTGGGGGGGTGGGAAACACCATATATTTT; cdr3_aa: CASSLGGVGNTIYF
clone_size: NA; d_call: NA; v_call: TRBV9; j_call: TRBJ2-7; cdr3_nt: TGTGCCAGCAGCGTAGTTCTGGGGCCCCGCTCCTACGAGCAGTACTTC; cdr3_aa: CASSVVLGPRSYEQYF
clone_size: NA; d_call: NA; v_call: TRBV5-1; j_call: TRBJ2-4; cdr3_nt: TGCGCCAGCAGCTTGGTAACAGGGCCCAAAAACATTCAGTACTTC; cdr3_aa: CASSLVTGPKNIQYF
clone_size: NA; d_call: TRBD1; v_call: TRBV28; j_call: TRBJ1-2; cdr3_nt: TGTGCCAGCAGTTTGCCGGGACAGGTTAACTATGGCTACACCTTC; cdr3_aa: CASSLPGQVNYGYTF
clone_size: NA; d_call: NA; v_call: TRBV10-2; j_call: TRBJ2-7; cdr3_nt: TGCGCCAGCAGTGTGGGTAGGACCGTCGGGGACGAGCAGTACTTC; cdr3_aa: CASSVGRTVGDEQYF
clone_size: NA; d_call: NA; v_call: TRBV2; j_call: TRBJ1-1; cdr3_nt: TGTGCCAGCGGGGACCCGGGACAACCGAACACTGAAGCTTTCTTT; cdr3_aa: CASGDPGQPNTEAFF
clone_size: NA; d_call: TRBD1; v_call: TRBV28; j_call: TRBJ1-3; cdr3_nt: TGTGCCAGCACTCGACAGGGTAGTGGAAACACCATATATTTT; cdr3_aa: CASTRQGSGNTIYF
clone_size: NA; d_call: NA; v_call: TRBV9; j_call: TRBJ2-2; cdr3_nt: TGTGCCAGCAGCGTAGGAGGGAACACCGGGGAGCTGTTTTTT; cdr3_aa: CASSVGGNTGELFF
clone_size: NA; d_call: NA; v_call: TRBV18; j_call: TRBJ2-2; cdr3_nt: TGTGCCAGCTCAGTCTCTGCGGGGTCGAACACCGGGGAGCTGTTTTTT; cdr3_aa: CASSVSAGSNTGELFF
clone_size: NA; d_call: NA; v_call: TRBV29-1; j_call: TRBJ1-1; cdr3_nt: TGCAGCGTTGTCTCGAGGACTGAAGCTTTCTTT; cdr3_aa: CSVVSRTEAFF
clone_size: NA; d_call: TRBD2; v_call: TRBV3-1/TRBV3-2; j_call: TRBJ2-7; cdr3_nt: TGTGCCAGCAGCCAAGCCCTAGCGGGAGCATCCTACGAGCAGTACTTC; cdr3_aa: CASSQALAGASYEQYF
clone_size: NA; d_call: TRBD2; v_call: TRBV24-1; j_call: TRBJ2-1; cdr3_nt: TGTGCCACCAGTGACCTCCGGCGGGGGACTTACAATGAGCAGTTCTTC; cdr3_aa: CATSDLRRGTYNEQFF
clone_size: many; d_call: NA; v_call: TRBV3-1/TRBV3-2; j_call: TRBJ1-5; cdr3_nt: TGTGCCAGCAGCCAAGCCGTCAATCAGCCCCAGCATTTT; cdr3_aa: CASSQAVNQPQHF
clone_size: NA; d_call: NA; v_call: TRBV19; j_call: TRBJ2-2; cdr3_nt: TGTGCCAGTAGTATGGCGGGGAGCACCGGGGAGCTGTTTTTT; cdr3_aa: CASSMAGSTGELFF
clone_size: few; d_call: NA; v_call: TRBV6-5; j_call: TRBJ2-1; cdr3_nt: TGTGCCAGCAGTAAACCCGGGACAAAAAATGAGCAGTTCTTC; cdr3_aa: CASSKPGTKNEQFF
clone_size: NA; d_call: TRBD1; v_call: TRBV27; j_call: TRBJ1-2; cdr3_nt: TGCGCCAGCAGGGACAGGGTCGCCAATGGCTACACCTTC; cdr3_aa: CASRDRVANGYTF
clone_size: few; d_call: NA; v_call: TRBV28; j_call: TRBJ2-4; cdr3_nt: TGTGCCAGCAAACAGGGACACATTCAGTACTTC; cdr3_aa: CASKQGHIQYF
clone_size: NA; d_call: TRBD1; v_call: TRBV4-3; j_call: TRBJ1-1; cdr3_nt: TGCGCCAGCAGCCAAGACGCTCCGACAGGGGGGACTGAAGCTTTCTTT; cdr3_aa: CASSQDAPTGGTEAFF
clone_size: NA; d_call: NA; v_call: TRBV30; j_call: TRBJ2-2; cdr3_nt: TGTGCCTGGACCGGGATAAGGGCCGGGGAGCTGTTTTTT; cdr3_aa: CAWTGIRAGELFF
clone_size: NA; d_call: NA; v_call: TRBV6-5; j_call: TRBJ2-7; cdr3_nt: TGTGCCAGCACCGCTGGGCCGCTATTTAGCTTC; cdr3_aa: CASTAGPLFSF
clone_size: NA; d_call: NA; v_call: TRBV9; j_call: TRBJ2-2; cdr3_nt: TGTGCCAGCAGTCTAACCGGGACATTTAACACCGGGGAGCTGTTTTTT; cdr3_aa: CASSLTGTFNTGELFF
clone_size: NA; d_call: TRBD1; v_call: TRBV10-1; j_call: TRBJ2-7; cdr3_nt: TGCGCCAGCAGTACCGGGACAGGGATAGATGAGCAGTACTTC; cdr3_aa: CASSTGTGIDEQYF
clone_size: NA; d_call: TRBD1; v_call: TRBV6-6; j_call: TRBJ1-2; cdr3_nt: TGTGCCAGCAGTAAGCCGACAGGGGCATATGGCTACACCTTC; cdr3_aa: CASSKPTGAYGYTF
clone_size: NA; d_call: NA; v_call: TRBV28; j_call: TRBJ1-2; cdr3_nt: TGTGCCAGCAGTTTATACATTATATCCGACAGCTATGGCTACACCTTC; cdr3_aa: CASSLYIISDSYGYTF
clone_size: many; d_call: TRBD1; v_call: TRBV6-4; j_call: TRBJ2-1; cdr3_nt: TGTGCCAGCAGTGTGACGGGACAGCCCTACAATGAGCAGTTCTTC; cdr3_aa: CASSVTGQPYNEQFF
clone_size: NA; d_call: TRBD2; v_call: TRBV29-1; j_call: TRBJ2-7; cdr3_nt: TGCAGCGTCCCTAGCGGGAGCTCCTACGAGCAGTACTTC; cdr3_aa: CSVPSGSSYEQYF
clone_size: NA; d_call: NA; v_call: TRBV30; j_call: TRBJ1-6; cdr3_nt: TGTGCCACACAAAAGGGGCCGAATAATTCACCCCTCCACTTT; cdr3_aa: CATQKGPNNSPLHF